This TCR beta chain was captured in a study of OX40 agonist ivuxolimab in advanced cancers. At the level of the study: Cancers in dose escalation were hepatocellular, melanoma, renal cell and head and neck. Partial responses occurred in three patients (one hepatocellular carcinoma, two cutaneous melanoma).

Germline V gene data show CDR1 as ENHRY and CDR2 as SYGVKD. The CDR3 runs to 15 residues. V shed 2 bases, J shed 7 bases, and the junction held 8 bases outside the gene matches. Of note for this clone: Its antigen is as yet unknown.

Study results and caveats: Relative to CD4+ cells, CD8+ T cells on average had more expanded clones. Some nonresponders likewise displayed low normalized T-cell clonal expansion.

Clones were sequenced by immunoSEQ multiplex PCR, and TCRdb holds only the in-frame ones, with some missing. In the table there are 94,000 or so clones, approximately 84% of which are singletons. The specimen comprised CD4+ or CD8+ T cells sorted from blood, sampled in a trial of the OX40 agonist ivuxolimab. This sequence joins TRBV10-3 and TRBJ2-7; 10 bases align to TRBD2. The TCR comes from an adult with an advanced solid tumor such as melanoma, head and neck, liver or kidney cancer. The CDR3 loop reads CAISEGLAGVGEQYF. In nucleotides, the CDR3 is TGTGCCATCAGTGAGGGCCTAGCGGGAGTCGGGGAGCAGTACTTC.